One and the same sample provided the 32 T cell receptor beta chains below, sequenced in a study of technical replicates of blood from several donors. This table comes from immunoSEQ multiplex PCR, and its TCRdb copy is limited to in-frame clones, with some not included. This sample has more than 75,000 clones, with approximately 90% found just once. Sample: T cells isolated from PBMCs. These receptors originate from a human donor in good health.

The chain employs TRBV5-1 and TRBJ2-7; D might be TRBD1 (5 bases). The V end lost 4 bases, the J end lost 4 bases, and 24 bases lay between the germline ends. Germline V lookup: CDR1 SGHRS, CDR2 YFSETQ. The CDR3 loop spans 17 amino acids. CDR3 sequence (DNA): TGCGCCAGCAGCACATGGACAAGTCAGGCGTATCGTTACGAGCAGTACTTC. Amino acids: CASSTWTSQAYRYEQYF.

The genes are TRBV6-1 and TRBJ2-1, with TRBD2 matching 7 bases. Germline assignment: CDR1 MNHNS and CDR2 SASEGT. The CDR3 length is 16 residues. The J segment lost 2 bases and the V segment lost 4 bases, leaving 8 bases of the junction unmatched. DNA for the CDR3: TGTGCCAGCAGTGGGAGGACTAGGATCGCCTACAATGAGCAGTTCTTC. Its protein product is CASSGRTRIAYNEQFF.

The chain recombines TRBV28 with TRBJ1-5; D unresolved. The CDR3 runs to 11 residues. V was shortened by 6 bases and J by 4 bases, with 4 bases between the two germline ends. The germline gives CDR1 MDHEN, CDR2 SYDVKM. The CDR3 loop is CASSENQPQHF. The DNA for the CDR3 is TGTGCCAGCAGCGAGAATCAGCCCCAGCATTTT.

The chain links TRBV5-6 to TRBJ1-1; the D is unclear. The ends were cut back, 6 bases at V and 3 bases at J, with 21 bases in the middle. The CDR3 sequence is 16 residues long. CDR1 and CDR2 from the germline V gene are SGHDT and YYEEEE. In nucleotides, the CDR3 is TGTGCCAGCAATCCGCCTCATTGGCGTGCGGACACTGAAGCTTTCTTT. Amino acids: CASNPPHWRADTEAFF.

The chain couples TRBV4-2 to TRBJ2-7; D is possibly TRBD2 (5 bases). The V end lost 1 base, the J end lost 6 bases, and 16 bases lay between the germline ends. The CDR3 covers 15 residues. Per germline, CDR1 LGHNA and CDR2 YNFKEQ. The CDR3 reads CASSQVAGLAPEQYF. The CDR3 bases are TGTGCCAGCAGCCAAGTGGCAGGCCTAGCTCCCGAGCAGTACTTC.

This chain uses TRBV27 with TRBJ2-1, with D unclear. The CDR3 loop spans 20 amino acids. The V end was cut by 0 bases, the J end by 6 bases, with 27 bases between. The germline gives CDR1 MNHEY, CDR2 SMNVEV (reference sequence). CDR3: CASSLSTPTQQNALTNEQFF. CDR3 coding DNA: TGTGCCAGCAGTTTATCGACCCCAACCCAACAGAATGCCTTGACCAATGAGCAGTTCTTC.

V is TRBV28 and J is TRBJ2-7; 7 bases agree with TRBD2. After removal of 2 bases from V and 3 bases from J, the junction contained 10 bases not matched to a gene. Germline CDR1 and CDR2: MDHEN and SYDVKM. This CDR3 is built from 16 residues. The CDR3 here is CASSLGPLAVYYEQYF. The CDR3 bases are TGTGCCAGCAGTTTAGGCCCCCTAGCGGTATACTACGAGCAGTACTTC.

The rearrangement joins TRBV30 to TRBJ1-5, with 11 bases fitting TRBD1. Trimming cost V 5 bases and J 6 bases; bases outside gene matches: 12. CDR3 length equals 16 residues. Germline-derived CDR1 and CDR2 are GTSNPN and SVGIG (reference sequence). Here the CDR3 reads CAWDLGQGAWGQPQHF. DNA of the CDR3: TGTGCCTGGGACTTAGGACAGGGGGCTTGGGGTCAGCCCCAGCATTTT.

The chain carries TRBV27 and TRBJ1-5, with D unresolved. V shed 1 base and J shed 0 bases, with 13 bases lying between them. There are 17 residues in the CDR3. Germline lookup yields CDR1 MNHEY and CDR2 SMNVEV (reference sequence). The CDR3 spells CASSLYSRTYSNQPQHF. The CDR3 DNA is TGTGCCAGCAGTTTATACTCCAGGACTTATAGCAATCAGCCCCAGCATTTT.

This chain uses TRBV13 with TRBJ2-7; 8 nucleotides match TRBD2. This CDR3 has 14 amino acids. Unmatched junction bases numbered 3, after V lost 3 bases and J lost 2 bases. Germline V gene sequence: CDR1 PRHDT, CDR2 FYEKMQ (reference sequence). The CDR3 here is CASSFGTRTYEQYF. CDR3 nucleotide sequence: TGTGCCAGCAGCTTTGGGACTAGGACCTACGAGCAGTACTTC.

V gene TRBV28 combines with J gene TRBJ2-2, with 9 positions matching TRBD1. Unmatched junction bases numbered 5, after V lost 5 bases and J lost 4 bases. The CDR3 runs to 15 residues. CDR1 and CDR2 from the germline V gene are MDHEN and SYDVKM. CDR3 nucleotides: TGTGCCAGCAGTCTACAGGGGGCGGCCACCGGGGAGCTGTTTTTT. As protein: CASSLQGAATGELFF. Using reference TRBV28 and TRBJ2-2 for the parts outside the CDR3, the full variable domain is DVKVTQSSRYLVKRTGEKVFLECVQDMDHENMFWYRQDPGLGLRLIYFSYDVKMKEKGDIPEGYSVSREKKERFSLILESASTNQTSMYLCASSLQGAATGELFFGEGSRLTVL.

This clone was recorded only once. This chain connects TRBV5-5 to TRBJ1-1, with a tentative D call TRBD1 (6 bases). V was trimmed by 2 bases and J by 8 bases, leaving 19 bases between them. Germline V gene lookup returns CDR1 SGHKS and CDR2 YYEKEE (reference sequence). The CDR3 spans 15 residues. CDR3: CASSFLLAGQQEAFF. CDR3 DNA: TGTGCCAGCAGCTTCCTACTAGCGGGACAACAAGAAGCTTTCTTT.

This clone was counted once. This sequence joins TRBV19 and TRBJ2-5; 8 nucleotides align to TRBD2. V gave up 1 base and J gave up 3 bases; unmatched junction bases: 13. In germline, CDR1 is LNHDA, CDR2 SQIVND (reference sequence). The CDR3 sequence is 18 residues long. This CDR3 reads CASSIVLLGGLAKETQYF. CDR3 in DNA: TGTGCCAGTAGTATAGTTCTTTTGGGAGGACTAGCTAAAGAGACCCAGTACTTC.

V is TRBV5-1 and J is TRBJ2-2; 12 bases match TRBD2. The V gene's germline CDR1 is SGHRS and CDR2 YFSETQ. This CDR3 is 18 amino acids long. The junction had 7 bases not matched to a gene; V was cut back by 1 base and J by 3 bases. CDR3 in DNA: TGCGCCAGCAGCTTGAGGACTAGCGGGAATCGGGACACCGGGGAGCTGTTTTTT. Translating it yields CASSLRTSGNRDTGELFF.

The rearrangement joins TRBV4-1 to TRBJ1-5; maybe TRBD1 (6 bases). The germline gives CDR1 MGHRA, CDR2 YSYEKL. CDR3 length: 15 amino acids. The ends were cut back, 1 base at V and 6 bases at J, with 13 bases in the middle. In DNA, the CDR3 is TGCGCCAGCAGCCAAGTACAGGGCTTACTTCAGCCCCAGCATTTT. This translates into CASSQVQGLLQPQHF.

The J gene is TRBJ2-7, the V gene TRBV6-1; D is possibly TRBD1 (7 bases). The CDR3 runs to 15 residues. CDR1 and CDR2 (germline): MNHNS, SASEGT. V was pared by 1 base and J by 2 bases, with 12 bases between. For the CDR3, the DNA is TGTGCCAGCAGTGAAGGTGGAGGGGGCCCCTACGAGCAGTACTTC. Its translation: CASSEGGGGPYEQYF.

This sequence joins TRBV9 and TRBJ2-6, with D possibly being TRBD1 (5 bases). The CDR3 is 17 amino acids. V was shortened by 0 bases and J by 0 bases, with 10 bases between the two germline ends. Germline CDR1 reads SGDLS; CDR2 reads YYNGEE. The CDR3: CASSVAIRVSGANVLTF. CDR3 bases: TGTGCCAGCAGCGTAGCTATCAGGGTCTCTGGGGCCAACGTCCTGACTTTC.

The V and J genes are TRBV11-2 and TRBJ1-6; 7 bases match TRBD1. The germline CDR1 and CDR2 sequences are SGHAT and FQNNGV. This CDR3 comprises 15 residues. With 6 bases clipped from V and 6 bases from J, the junction kept 8 bases outside the gene matches. The CDR3: CASRPPTGSNSPLHF. DNA of the CDR3: TGTGCCAGCAGACCTCCGACAGGGAGTAATTCACCCCTCCACTTT.

V gene TRBV5-6 combines with J gene TRBJ1-3, with D possibly being TRBD1 (6 bases). Germline V CDR1 and CDR2: SGHDT, YYEEEE. The CDR3 contains 14 residues. The V end lost 3 bases, the J end lost 6 bases, and 13 bases lay between the germline ends. The CDR3 reads CASSSTGPQNTIYF. In DNA form, the CDR3 reads TGTGCCAGCAGCTCGACAGGTCCACAAAACACCATATATTTT.

J is TRBJ2-3 and V is TRBV19, with a tentative D call TRBD1 (5 bases). The CDR3 is 14 residues long. Germline V CDR1 and CDR2: LNHDA, SQIVND (reference sequence). Between the trimmed V and J ends, which lost 4 bases and 4 bases, there was a span of 12 bases. The CDR3 loop reads CASSKGNRADTQYF. The CDR3 bases are TGTGCCAGTAGTAAGGGGAACCGAGCAGATACGCAGTATTTT.

The rearrangement uses TRBV14 and TRBJ1-3; D gene unclear. Germline assignment: CDR1 SGHDN and CDR2 FVKESK. The CDR3 is made up of 16 amino acids. With 1 base removed from V and 0 bases from J, the gap between germline ends came to 10 bases. The DNA for the CDR3 is TGTGCCAGCAGCCAAGTGAACACGAACTCTGGAAACACCATATATTTT. As protein: CASSQVNTNSGNTIYF.

This clone has only a few counts. The chain is built from TRBV6-1 and TRBJ2-7; 7 positions match TRBD2. The CDR3 runs to 14 residues. The V gene end was trimmed by 6 bases and the J gene end by 2 bases; junction bases not matched to a gene: 7. The V gene's germline CDR1 is MNHNS and CDR2 SASEGT. The CDR3, as DNA: TGTGCCAGCAGGTTGGGGGGAGGGCCCTACGAGCAGTACTTC. The encoded protein is CASRLGGGPYEQYF.

This sequence joins TRBV19 and TRBJ2-1, with 10 bases that match TRBD1. CDR3 size: 16 residues. CDR1 and CDR2 (germline): LNHDA, SQIVND (reference sequence). V lost 5 bases and J lost 3; bases outside the gene matches: 7. The CDR3 here is CASSSGGQGFYNEQFF. The DNA for the CDR3 is TGTGCCAGTAGTTCTGGGGGACAGGGGTTCTACAATGAGCAGTTCTTC.

The chain couples TRBV18 to TRBJ2-7; D is ambiguous. The CDR3 has 12 amino acids. Trimming pared 5 bases from V and 4 bases from J, leaving 9 bases between. The germline V gene has CDR1 KGHSH and CDR2 LQKENI. The CDR3 nucleotides are TGTGCCAGCTCATCGTCAGTGTACGAGCAGTACTTC. The encoded protein is CASSSSVYEQYF.

The rearrangement links TRBV19 to TRBJ2-1; D gene unclear. Per germline, CDR1 LNHDA and CDR2 SQIVND (reference sequence). CDR3 length equals 12 residues. Trimming removed 0 bases from V and 9 bases from J, with 6 bases in between. The CDR3 DNA sequence: TGTGCCAGTAGTATAGATGTCGGTGAGCAGTTCTTC. It codes for CASSIDVGEQFF.

The J gene is TRBJ2-7, the V gene TRBV4-2; a possible D gene is TRBD2 (8 bases). This CDR3 spans 18 amino acids. Germline V lookup: CDR1 LGHNA, CDR2 YNFKEQ. Trimming took 0 bases from V and 5 from J, leaving 23 bases between them. The CDR3 DNA follows: TGTGCCAGCAGCCAAGAAGGGGGCCAAGCGGGAGTCAGGGACGAGCAGTACTTC. This gives the protein CASSQEGGQAGVRDEQYF.

The chain has TRBV5-1 and TRBJ2-1, with 8 bases fitting TRBD1. From germline, CDR1 is SGHRS and CDR2 YFSETQ. This CDR3 spans 15 amino acids. V was pared by 0 bases and J by 8 bases, with 7 bases of the junction left unmatched. CDR3 DNA sequence: TGCGCCAGCAGCTTGGTGCAGGGGGCTCGGGATGAGCAGTTCTTC. Translating gives CASSLVQGARDEQFF.

Regarding this clone: One end of the junction does not line up with germline, which may come from a read error. This sequence joins TRBV6-5 and TRBJ2-7; 7 positions match TRBD1. The V gene's germline CDR1 is MNHEY and CDR2 SVGAGI. The CDR3 runs to 13 residues. CDR3 protein: CASNYRGQTEQYF. The CDR3 region has the DNA TGTGCCAGCAATTACAGGGGTCAGACCGAGCAGTACTTC.

In its sample, this clone was seen once. This chain connects TRBV10-3 to TRBJ2-2; TRBD1 agrees at 8 bases. After removal of 6 bases from V and 6 bases from J, the junction contained 9 bases not matched to a gene. The CDR3 covers 15 residues. The germline V gene encodes CDR1 ENHRY and CDR2 SYGVKD. DNA for the CDR3: TGTGCCATCAGCTACAGGGGGATTGGCGCCGGGGAGCTGTTTTTT. Protein sequence: CAISYRGIGAGELFF.

The J gene is TRBJ1-5, the V gene TRBV12-5; a possible D gene is TRBD1 (5 bases). This CDR3 region has 16 residues. With 7 bases removed from V and 1 base from J, the gap between germline ends came to 17 bases. The V gene's germline CDR1 is LGHNT and CDR2 FRNRAP. The CDR3: CASATPGGRSNQPQHF. In DNA form, the CDR3 reads TGTGCTAGTGCCACGCCCGGGGGGAGAAGCAATCAGCCCCAGCATTTT.

The V gene is TRBV29-1, the J gene TRBJ2-1; 9 bases line up with TRBD1. Germline V gene data show CDR1 as SQVTM and CDR2 as ANQGSEA. The CDR3 extends over 15 amino acids. With V trimmed by 6 bases and J by 1 base, 7 bases remained unmatched. The CDR3 region is CSVYDRGESYNEQFF. The CDR3 coding sequence is TGCAGCGTCTACGACAGGGGGGAATCCTACAATGAGCAGTTCTTC.

This chain connects TRBV7-2 to TRBJ1-5, with a possible D match to TRBD1 (5 bases). V was shortened by 3 bases and J by 6 bases, with 21 bases between the two germline ends. CDR1 is SGHTA and CDR2 is FQGNSA in the germline V gene. The CDR3 has 17 residues. CDR3 bases: TGTGCCAGCAGCTTGACCTCCGCAGGGCCCCAGGGTCAGCCCCAGCATTTT. This translates into CASSLTSAGPQGQPQHF.